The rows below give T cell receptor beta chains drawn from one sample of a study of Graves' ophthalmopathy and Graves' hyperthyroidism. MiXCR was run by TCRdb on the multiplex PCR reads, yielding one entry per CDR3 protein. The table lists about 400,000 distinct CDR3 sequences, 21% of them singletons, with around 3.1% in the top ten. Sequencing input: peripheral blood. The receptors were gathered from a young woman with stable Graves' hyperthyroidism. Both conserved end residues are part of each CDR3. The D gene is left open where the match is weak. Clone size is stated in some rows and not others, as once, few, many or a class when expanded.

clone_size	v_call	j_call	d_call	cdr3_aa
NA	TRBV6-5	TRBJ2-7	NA	CASSTENEQYF
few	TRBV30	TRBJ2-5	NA	CAWKPGGSETQYF
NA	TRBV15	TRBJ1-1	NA	CATSSLGRGGTEAFF
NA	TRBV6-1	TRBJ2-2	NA	CASSERGGGASTGELFF
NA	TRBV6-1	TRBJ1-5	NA	CASTENPGGNQPQHF
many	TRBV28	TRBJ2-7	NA	CASSTWRLMNEQYF
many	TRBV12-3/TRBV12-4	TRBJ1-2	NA	CASSTRSSYGYTF
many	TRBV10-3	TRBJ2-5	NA	CAIGAGEQETQYF
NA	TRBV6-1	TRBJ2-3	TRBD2	CASSEQGGADTQYF
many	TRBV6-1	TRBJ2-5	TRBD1	CASSELGTGGGETQYF
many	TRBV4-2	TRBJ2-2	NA	CASSQDRGLGELFF
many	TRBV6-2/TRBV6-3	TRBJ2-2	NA	CASSKRTTGPVMFF
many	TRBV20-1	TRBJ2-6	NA	CSARGGSGANVLTF
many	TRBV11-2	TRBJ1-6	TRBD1	CASSYGTGFPGNSPLHF
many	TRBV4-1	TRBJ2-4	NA	CASSQLPIGSFIQIRRNIQYF
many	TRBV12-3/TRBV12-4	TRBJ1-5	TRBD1	CASSLEYGTGGNQPQHF
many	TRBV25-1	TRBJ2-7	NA	CASEAGKSYGQYF
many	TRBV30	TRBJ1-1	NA	CAWRRGGEAFF
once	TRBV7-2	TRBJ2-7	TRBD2	CASSLDGGRGEQYF
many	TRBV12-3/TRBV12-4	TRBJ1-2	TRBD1	CASTGGQIYGYTF
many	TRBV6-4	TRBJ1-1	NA	CASSRRVNTEAFF
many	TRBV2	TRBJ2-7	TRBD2	CASGGLAGSGEQYF
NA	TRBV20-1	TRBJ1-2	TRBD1	CSPLQGGNYGYTF
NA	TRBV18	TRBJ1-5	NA	CASSDLRDSNQPQHF
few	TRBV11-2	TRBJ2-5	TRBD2	CASSRTSDRWETQYF
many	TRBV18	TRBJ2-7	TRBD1	CASSPWGQTYEQYF
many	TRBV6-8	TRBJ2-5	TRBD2	CASSSSGGVETQYF
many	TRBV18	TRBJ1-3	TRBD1	CASSPGQGDTIYF
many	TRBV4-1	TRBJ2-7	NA	CASSQGGHQFYEQYF
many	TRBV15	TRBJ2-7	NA	CATSMWTVGDEQYF
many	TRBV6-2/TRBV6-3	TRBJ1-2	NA	CATSHLFNGYTF
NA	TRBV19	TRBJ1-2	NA	CASSVTGFNYGYTF
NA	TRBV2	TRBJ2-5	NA	CASNLGRGETQYF
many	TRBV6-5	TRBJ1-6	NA	CASSYGGTSPLHF
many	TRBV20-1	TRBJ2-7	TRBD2	CSAQLAGEGHEQYF
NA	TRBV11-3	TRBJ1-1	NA	CASSSIGPGMNTEAFF
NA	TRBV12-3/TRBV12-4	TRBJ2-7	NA	CASSVAGEEGYEQYF
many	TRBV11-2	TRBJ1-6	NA	CASSGLVYNSPLHF
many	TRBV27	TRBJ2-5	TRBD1	CASRGQGQESQYF
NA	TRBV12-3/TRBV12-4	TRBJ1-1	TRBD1	CASSSGQGRVEAFF
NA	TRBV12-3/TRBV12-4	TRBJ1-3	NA	CASSPILSGNTIYF
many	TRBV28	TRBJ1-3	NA	CASSYGSTIYF
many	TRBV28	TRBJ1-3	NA	CASSLPGDLRGNTIYF
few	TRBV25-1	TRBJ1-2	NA	CASSDPRGNYGYTF
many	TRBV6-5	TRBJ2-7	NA	CASSYEQAFGEQYF